These 8 T cell receptor beta chains were sequenced from one sample in a study of cytomegalovirus exposure and HLA in healthy donors. Use of 60 Vbeta and 13 Jbeta primers characterized the PCR. TCRdb's copy holds only in-frame clones and misses some; the assay was immunoSEQ multiplex PCR. The sample contains some 96,000 clones, 60% to 80% of which appear only once. The source material was PBMCs. These receptors originate from a man aged 55 to 70 in good health and CMV-seronegative.

V usage is TRBV28 and J usage is TRBJ1-5; D perhaps matches TRBD1 (5 bases). The V gene's germline CDR1 is MDHEN and CDR2 SYDVKM. The V end lost 2 bases, the J end lost 7 bases, and 12 bases lay between the germline ends. This CDR3 has 14 residues. The CDR3 DNA sequence: TGTGCCAGCAGTTTAATCCAGGGCGGACAGCCCCAGCATTTT. Translation gives CASSLIQGGQPQHF.

The V gene is TRBV5-1, the J gene TRBJ2-5, with TRBD2 identical over 9 bases. V lost 7 bases and J lost 0; bases outside the gene matches: 4. This CDR3 has 14 amino acids. The germline V gene encodes CDR1 SGHRS and CDR2 YFSETQ. The CDR3 nucleotides read TGCGCCAGCGGGGCTAGCGGGAACCAAGAGACCCAGTACTTC. It is translated as CASGASGNQETQYF.

The rearrangement uses TRBV2 and TRBJ2-1; D gene uncertain. The germline CDR1 and CDR2 sequences are SNHLY and FYNNEI. The CDR3 extends over 13 amino acids. Trimming cost V 6 bases and J 6 bases, with 12 bases left between them. For the CDR3, the DNA is TGTGCCAGCAGCCCCGAGGTATTCAATGAGCAGTTCTTC. Translating it yields CASSPEVFNEQFF.

The chain joins TRBV7-6 to TRBJ2-7, with TRBD2 as a possible D gene (6 bases). CDR3 length equals 14 residues. The germline V gene encodes CDR1 SGHVS and CDR2 FNYEAQ. V lost 0 bases, J lost 3 bases, and 9 bases lay in between. Here the CDR3 DNA reads TGTGCCAGCAGCTTAGCGGGGGGAGTCTACGAGCAGTACTTC. It yields the protein CASSLAGGVYEQYF.

This clone was counted a few times. V is TRBV5-1 and J is TRBJ2-7, with 8 bases fitting TRBD1. The CDR3 runs 13 residues. V was pared by 4 bases and J by 5 bases, with 5 bases of the junction left unmatched. CDR1 SGHRS and CDR2 YFSETQ come from the germline V gene. The chain's CDR3 is CASSMDRANEQYF. CDR3 bases: TGCGCCAGCAGCATGGACAGGGCCAACGAGCAGTACTTC. Filled out from reference TRBV5-1 and TRBJ2-7, the complete variable domain reads KAGVTQTPRYLIKTRGQQVTLSCSPISGHRSVSWYQQTPGQGLQFLFEYFSETQRNKGNFPGRFSGRQFSNSRSEMNVSTLELGDSALYLCASSMDRANEQYFGPGTRLTVT.

V usage is TRBV30 and J usage is TRBJ1-1, with 7 bases fitting TRBD1. Trimming at V came to 0 bases and at J to 0 bases, leaving 13 bases not matched to a gene. CDR3 length equals 18 residues. Looked up from germline, CDR1 is GTSNPN and CDR2 is SVGIG (reference sequence). The CDR3 DNA follows: TGTGCCTGGAGTGTAATAATCGGAAGGGGGCGTGTGAACACTGAAGCTTTCTTT. This sequence encodes CAWSVIIGRGRVNTEAFF.

The chain couples TRBV7-9 to TRBJ1-2, with D perhaps matching TRBD1 (6 bases). Trimming stripped 3 bases from V and 6 bases from J, with 14 bases between. Germline CDR1 reads SEHNR; CDR2 reads FQNEAQ (reference sequence). The CDR3 sequence is 14 residues long. CDR3 loop: CASSFGQRHHGYTF. The CDR3 nucleotides are TGTGCCAGCAGCTTCGGACAGAGGCACCATGGCTACACCTTC.

The genes are TRBV5-1 and TRBJ2-1; 7 bases match TRBD1. CDR3 length: 14 amino acids. The J segment lost 7 bases and the V segment lost 2 bases, leaving 6 bases of the junction unmatched. Germline values: CDR1 SGHRS, CDR2 YFSETQ. The DNA of the CDR3 is TGCGCCAGCAGCTTCCGACAGGGTCGAAATGAGCAGTTCTTC. Amino acids: CASSFRQGRNEQFF.